The rows below give T cell receptor beta chains drawn from one sample of a study of T cells in Graves' hyperthyroidism and ophthalmopathy. One entry per CDR3 protein, called by TCRdb with MiXCR from the multiplex PCR reads. The sample has around 660,000 distinct CDR3 sequences, roughly 46% seen once; the top ten hold roughly 7.2%. The sequencing input was peripheral blood or thyroid tissue (not recorded which). These receptors all stem from an adult man with Graves' disease, either hyperthyroidism or ophthalmopathy (not recorded which). CDR3s include the opening cysteine and the closing phenylalanine or tryptophan. A D gene is named only where the DNA matches it firmly. Clone size is given for some rows only: seen once, a few or many times, or a class if the clone is expanded.

TRBD1	TRBV29-1	TRBJ1-2	-	TGCAGCGTTGGCCGAGGGACAGGGCATGGCTACACCTTC	CSVGRGTGHGYTF
-	TRBV29-1	TRBJ1-2	-	TGCAGCGTCCGCCCAGGGGCCAGCGGGAACACCTTC	CSVRPGASGNTF
-	TRBV10-1	TRBJ1-3	-	TGCGCCAGCAGTGAGTCGGGGGGCACAGGCTCTGGAAACACCATATATTTT	CASSESGGTGSGNTIYF
TRBD1	TRBV12-3/TRBV12-4	TRBJ2-5	many	TGTGCCAGCAGTTTAGCGCGACAGGGGAAGGGAGAGACCCAGTACTTC	CASSLARQGKGETQYF
-	TRBV6-5	TRBJ2-5	few	TGTGCCAGCAGTATATCCGGGACCTTCCAAGAGACCCAGTACTTC	CASSISGTFQETQYF
-	TRBV2	TRBJ1-3	many	TGTGCCAGCAAAGACAGAAGCTCTGGAAACACCATATATTTT	CASKDRSSGNTIYF
TRBD1	TRBV19	TRBJ1-1	-	TGTGCCAGTAGCGAAACCGGGACAGGGGACTTGAACACTGAAGCTTTCTTT	CASSETGTGDLNTEAFF
-	TRBV7-2	TRBJ2-7	-	TGTGCCAGCAGCCCACACCTAGGAGGCGAGCAGTACTTC	CASSPHLGGEQYF
TRBD1	TRBV15	TRBJ1-2	many	TGTGCCACCAGCAGGGACAGGGGGCCTCAAGTTGCTGGCTACACCTTC	CATSRDRGPQVAGYTF
TRBD1	TRBV19	TRBJ1-2	many	TGTGCCAGTAGCAGGGACAGGGAGTATTTGGGCTACACCTTC	CASSRDREYLGYTF
-	TRBV24-1	TRBJ2-5	many	TGTGCCACCAGTGATCCCAGGGGTCCCCGGGCCCAGTACTTC	CATSDPRGPRAQYF
-	TRBV15	TRBJ1-2	-	TGTGCCACCAGCAGAGATGGGGGCGCCAACTATGGCTACACCTTC	CATSRDGGANYGYTF
-	TRBV5-1	TRBJ2-7	-	TGCGCCAGCAGCTTTGGGACCTCCCAATACGAGCAGTACTTC	CASSFGTSQYEQYF
TRBD1	TRBV12-3/TRBV12-4	TRBJ1-5	-	TGTGCCGGCAGCACTGACAGGGGTCTCAACCGGCCCCAGCATTTT	CAGSTDRGLNRPQHF
-	TRBV19	TRBJ1-2	many	TGTGCCAGTAGTATCGGTTTGGGGAATATAGATGGCTACACCTTC	CASSIGLGNIDGYTF
TRBD1	TRBV7-9	TRBJ1-4	-	TGTGCCAGCAGCTGGGCCAGGGGGCCCACTAATGAAAAACTGTTTTTT	CASSWARGPTNEKLFF
-	TRBV7-9	TRBJ2-3	-	TGTGCCAGCAGCTCATCACGGTCACAGTATTTT	CASSSSRSQYF
-	TRBV15	TRBJ2-2	many	TGTGCCACCAGCATCTACGGAACAGGGCCCACCGGGGAGCTGTTTTTT	CATSIYGTGPTGELFF
-	TRBV29-1	TRBJ1-3	many	TGCAGCGTTGGCAGGGATGGAAACACCATATATTTT	CSVGRDGNTIYF
TRBD1	TRBV5-6	TRBJ1-2	-	TGTGCCAGCAGCAACGGACAGGGCTGGTATGGCTACACCTTC	CASSNGQGWYGYTF
-	TRBV11-1	TRBJ2-6	-	TGTGCCAGCAGCTTAGCGGCTAGGGAGTCTGGGGCCAACGTCCTGACTTTC	CASSLAARESGANVLTF
TRBD2	TRBV20-1	TRBJ2-1	-	TGCAGTGCCCCTAGGGGACTAGCGGGTTGGGATGAGCAGTTCTTC	CSAPRGLAGWDEQFF
-	TRBV15	TRBJ1-3	-	TGTGCCACCAGCAGAGCGGGGGTCTATGGCTACACCATATATTTT	CATSRAGVYGYTIYF
TRBD1	TRBV7-9	TRBJ1-1	many	TGTGCCAGCAGCCCTAGGACAGGGAACATGAACACTGAAGCTTTCTTT	CASSPRTGNMNTEAFF
-	TRBV20-1	TRBJ1-2	-	TGCAGTGCTAGAGGCGGAAAGGGGCGGCACTATGGCTACACCTTC	CSARGGKGRHYGYTF
-	TRBV27	TRBJ1-5	-	TGTGCCAGCAGTTCTTTTTTGGGTCAGCCCCAGCATTTT	CASSSFLGQPQHF
-	TRBV29-1	TRBJ1-1	-	TGCAGCGTTGAAGATCACAGGAACACTGAAGCTTTCTTT	CSVEDHRNTEAFF
TRBD2	TRBV15	TRBJ2-7	-	TGTGCCACCAGCACCGGGACTAGCGGGAGAAACGAGCAGTACTTC	CATSTGTSGRNEQYF
-	TRBV15	TRBJ1-2	-	TGTGCCACCAGAGGTTGGGGCCCTCCCCACTATGGCTACACCTTC	CATRGWGPPHYGYTF
TRBD2	TRBV10-3	TRBJ2-5	-	TGTGCCAGCTCGCGGGGGGGCCGGGGAGAGACCCAGTACTTC	CASSRGGRGETQYF
-	TRBV7-2	TRBJ2-7	few	TGTGCCAGCAGCCAAGAAGGCCTAGAGCAGTACTTC	CASSQEGLEQYF
TRBD1	TRBV12-3/TRBV12-4	TRBJ2-6	-	TGTGCCAGCATATGGACAGGGCGCTCTGGGGCCAACGTCCTGACTTTC	CASIWTGRSGANVLTF
TRBD2	TRBV2	TRBJ2-3	-	TGTGCCAGCGACTACGAGGCTAGCGGGAGCACAGATACGCAGTATTTT	CASDYEASGSTDTQYF
-	TRBV20-1	TRBJ1-2	many	TGCAGTGTCAAGACCCCCATGGCCAACTATGGCTACACCTTC	CSVKTPMANYGYTF
-	TRBV2	TRBJ1-6	-	TGTGCCAGCAGTGAGACATTACAGGACGGGTCGAGCTCCTATAATTCACCCCTCCACTTT	CASSETLQDGSSSYNSPLHF
-	TRBV12-3/TRBV12-4	TRBJ1-5	-	TGTACCAGCAGTCCACAGGTTTACAATCAGCCCCAGCATTTT	CTSSPQVYNQPQHF
TRBD1	TRBV6-5	TRBJ1-4	-	TGTGCCAGCAGTTCGAGGACAGGGGATGAAAAACTGTTTTTT	CASSSRTGDEKLFF